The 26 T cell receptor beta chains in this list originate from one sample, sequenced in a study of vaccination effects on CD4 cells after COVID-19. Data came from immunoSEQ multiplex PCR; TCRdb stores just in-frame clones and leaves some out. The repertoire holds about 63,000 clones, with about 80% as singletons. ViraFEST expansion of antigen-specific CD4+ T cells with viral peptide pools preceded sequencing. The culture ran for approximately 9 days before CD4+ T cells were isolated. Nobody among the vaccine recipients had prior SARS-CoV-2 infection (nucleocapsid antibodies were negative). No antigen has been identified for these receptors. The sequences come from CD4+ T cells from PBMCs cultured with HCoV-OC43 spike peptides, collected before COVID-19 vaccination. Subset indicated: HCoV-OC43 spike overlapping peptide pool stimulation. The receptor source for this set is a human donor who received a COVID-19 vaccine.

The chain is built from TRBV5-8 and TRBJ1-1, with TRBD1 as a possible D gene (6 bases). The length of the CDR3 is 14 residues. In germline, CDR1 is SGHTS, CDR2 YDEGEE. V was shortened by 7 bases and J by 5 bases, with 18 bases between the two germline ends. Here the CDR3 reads CASPGWGLRTEAFF. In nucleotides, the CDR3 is TGTGCCAGCCCTGGGTGGGGGCTGAGGACTGAAGCTTTCTTT.

The CDR3 DNA reads as TGCGCCAGCAGCTTGGGTTACGCCAGCTTGAACACTGAAGCTTTCTTT. Its protein is CASSLGYASLNTEAFF. J is TRBJ1-1 and V is TRBV5-1; D remains unclear. Trimming took off 0 bases at V and 0 bases at J, with 12 bases between the two ends. Germline V lookup: CDR1 SGHRS, CDR2 YFSETQ. The CDR3 sequence is 16 residues long.

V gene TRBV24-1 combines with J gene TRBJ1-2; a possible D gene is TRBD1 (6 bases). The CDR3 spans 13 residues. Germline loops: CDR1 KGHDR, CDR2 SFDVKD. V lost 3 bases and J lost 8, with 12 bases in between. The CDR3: CATSDQGWKGYTF. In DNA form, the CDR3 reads TGTGCCACCAGTGATCAGGGGTGGAAGGGCTACACCTTC.

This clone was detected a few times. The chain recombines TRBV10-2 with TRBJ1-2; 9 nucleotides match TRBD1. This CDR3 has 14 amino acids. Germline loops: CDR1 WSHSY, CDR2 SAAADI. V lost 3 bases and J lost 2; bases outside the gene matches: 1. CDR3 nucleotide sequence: TGCGCCAGCAGTGATGGGACAGGGAACTATGGCTACACCTTC. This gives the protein CASSDGTGNYGYTF.

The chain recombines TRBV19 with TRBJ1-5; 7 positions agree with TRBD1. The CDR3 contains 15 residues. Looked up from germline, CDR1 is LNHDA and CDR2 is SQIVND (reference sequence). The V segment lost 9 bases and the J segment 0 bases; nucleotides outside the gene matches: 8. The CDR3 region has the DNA TGTGCCAGCCGGCAGGGGGGATATAGCAATCAGCCCCAGCATTTT. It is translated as CASRQGGYSNQPQHF.

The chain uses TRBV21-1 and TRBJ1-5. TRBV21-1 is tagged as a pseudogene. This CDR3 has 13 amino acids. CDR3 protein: CASSKEKEQPQHF. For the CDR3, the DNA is TGTGCCAGCAGCAAAGAGAAGGAACAGCCCCAGCATTTT.

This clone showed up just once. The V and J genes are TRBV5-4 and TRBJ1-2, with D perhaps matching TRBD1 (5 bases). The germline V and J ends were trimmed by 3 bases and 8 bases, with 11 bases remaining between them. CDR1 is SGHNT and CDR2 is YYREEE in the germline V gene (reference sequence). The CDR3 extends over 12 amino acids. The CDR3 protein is CASSSDRSGYTF. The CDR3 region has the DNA TGTGCCAGCAGCTCCGACAGAAGCGGCTACACCTTC.

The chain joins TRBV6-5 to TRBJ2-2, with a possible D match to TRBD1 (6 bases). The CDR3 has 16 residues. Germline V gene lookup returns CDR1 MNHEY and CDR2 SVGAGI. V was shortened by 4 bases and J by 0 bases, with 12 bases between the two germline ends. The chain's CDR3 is CASSLFGQTNTGELFF. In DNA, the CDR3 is TGTGCCAGCAGTTTGTTCGGACAGACGAACACCGGGGAGCTGTTTTTT.

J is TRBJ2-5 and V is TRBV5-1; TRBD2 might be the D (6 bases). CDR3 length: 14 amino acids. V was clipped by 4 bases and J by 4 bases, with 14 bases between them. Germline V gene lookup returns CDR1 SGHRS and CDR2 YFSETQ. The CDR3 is CASSVIGRGETQYF. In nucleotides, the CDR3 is TGCGCCAGCAGCGTTATCGGGAGAGGAGAGACCCAGTACTTC.

This CDR3 is CASSKALLGHPREGSYEQYV. CDR3 nucleotides: TGTGCCAGCAGCAAAGCTCTGTTAGGACATCCCAGGGAGGGCTCCTACGAGCAGTACGTC. This chain uses TRBV21-1 with TRBJ2-7; the table names TRBD2, a call not compared with the DNA. TRBV21-1 corresponds to a pseudogene. CDR3 size: 20 residues.

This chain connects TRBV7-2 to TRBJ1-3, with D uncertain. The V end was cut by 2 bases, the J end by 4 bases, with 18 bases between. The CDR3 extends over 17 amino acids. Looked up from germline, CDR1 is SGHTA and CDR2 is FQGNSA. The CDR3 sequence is CASSLSSASWGGNTIYF. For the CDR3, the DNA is TGTGCCAGCAGCTTAAGCTCCGCCTCTTGGGGAGGAAACACCATATATTTT. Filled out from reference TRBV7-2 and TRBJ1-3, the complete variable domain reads GAGVSQSPSNKVTEKGKDVELRCDPISGHTALYWYRQSLGQGLEFLIYFQGNSAPDKSGLPSDRFSAERTGGSVSTLTIQRTQQEDSAVYLCASSLSSASWGGNTIYFGEGSWLTVV.

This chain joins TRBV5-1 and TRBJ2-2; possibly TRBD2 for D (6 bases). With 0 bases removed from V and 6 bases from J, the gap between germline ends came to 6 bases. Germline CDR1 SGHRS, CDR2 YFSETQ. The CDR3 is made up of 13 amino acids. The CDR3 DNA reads TGCGCCAGCAGCTTGGGGGGGGCCGGGGAGCTGTTTTTT. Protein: CASSLGGAGELFF.

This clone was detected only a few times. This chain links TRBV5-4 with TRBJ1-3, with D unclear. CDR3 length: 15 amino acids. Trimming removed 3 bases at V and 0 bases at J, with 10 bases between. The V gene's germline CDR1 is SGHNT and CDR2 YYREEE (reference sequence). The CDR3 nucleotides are TGTGCCAGCAGCTCGAAGGATGGCTCTGGAAACACCATATATTTT. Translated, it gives CASSSKDGSGNTIYF.

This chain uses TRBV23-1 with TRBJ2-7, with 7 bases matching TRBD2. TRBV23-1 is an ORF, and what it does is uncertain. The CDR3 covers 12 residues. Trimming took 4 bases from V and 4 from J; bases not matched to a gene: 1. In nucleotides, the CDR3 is TGCGCCAGCAGTCTAGCGGGTTACGAGCAGTACGTC. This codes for CASSLAGYEQYV.

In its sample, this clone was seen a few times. The CDR3 bases are TGTGCCAGAAGCTTAATGGACAGGGAAAGAGGTAACACCATATATTTT. Translation: CARSLMDRERGNTIYF. The chain is built from TRBV5-3 and TRBJ1-3; 8 bases match TRBD1. TRBV5-3 belongs to the ORF category, with a function that is uncertain. The ends lost 2 bases at V and 7 bases at J; junction bases unmatched: 11. There are 16 residues in the CDR3.

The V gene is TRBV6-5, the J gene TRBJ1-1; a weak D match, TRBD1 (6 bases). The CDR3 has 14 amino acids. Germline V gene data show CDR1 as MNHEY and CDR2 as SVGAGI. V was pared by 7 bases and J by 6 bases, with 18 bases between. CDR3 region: CASNRDISSAEAFF. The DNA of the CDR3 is TGTGCCAGCAACCGGGACATTTCAAGCGCTGAAGCTTTCTTT.

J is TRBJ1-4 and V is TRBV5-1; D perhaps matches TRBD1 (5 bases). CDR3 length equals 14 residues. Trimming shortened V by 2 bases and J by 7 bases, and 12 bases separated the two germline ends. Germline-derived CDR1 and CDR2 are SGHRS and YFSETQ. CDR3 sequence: CASSFGGAGEKLFF. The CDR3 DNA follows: TGCGCCAGCAGCTTTGGAGGGGCAGGTGAAAAACTGTTTTTT.

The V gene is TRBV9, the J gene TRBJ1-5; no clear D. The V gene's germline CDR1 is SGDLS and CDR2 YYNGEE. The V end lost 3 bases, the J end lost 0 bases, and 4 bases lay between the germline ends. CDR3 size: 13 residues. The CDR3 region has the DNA TGTGCCAGCAGCGGATATAGCAATCAGCCCCAGCATTTT. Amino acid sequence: CASSGYSNQPQHF.

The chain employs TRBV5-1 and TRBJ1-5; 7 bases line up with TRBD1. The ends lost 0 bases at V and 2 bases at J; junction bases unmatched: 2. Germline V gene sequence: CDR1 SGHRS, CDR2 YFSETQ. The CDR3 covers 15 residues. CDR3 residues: CASSLGGTGNQPQHF. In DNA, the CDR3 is TGCGCCAGCAGCTTGGGAGGGACAGGCAATCAGCCCCAGCATTTT.

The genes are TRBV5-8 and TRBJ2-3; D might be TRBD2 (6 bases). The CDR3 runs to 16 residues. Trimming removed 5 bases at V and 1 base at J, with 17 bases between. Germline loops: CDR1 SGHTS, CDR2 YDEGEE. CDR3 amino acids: CASRYGWGGGTDTQYF. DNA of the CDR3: TGTGCCAGCAGGTACGGCTGGGGCGGGGGCACAGATACGCAGTATTTT.

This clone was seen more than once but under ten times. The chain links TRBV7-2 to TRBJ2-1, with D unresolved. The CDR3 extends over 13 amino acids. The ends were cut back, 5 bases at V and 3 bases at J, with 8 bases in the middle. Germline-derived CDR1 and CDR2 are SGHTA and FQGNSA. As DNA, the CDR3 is TGTGCCAGCAGCACCAAGAACTACAATGAGCAGTTCTTC. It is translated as CASSTKNYNEQFF.

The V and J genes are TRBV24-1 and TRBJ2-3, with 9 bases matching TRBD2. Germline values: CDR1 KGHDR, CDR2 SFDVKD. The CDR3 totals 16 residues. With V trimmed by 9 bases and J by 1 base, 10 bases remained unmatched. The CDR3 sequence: CATSGTSIKGTDTQYF. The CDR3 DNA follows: TGTGCCACCTCCGGGACTAGCATCAAGGGCACAGATACGCAGTATTTT.

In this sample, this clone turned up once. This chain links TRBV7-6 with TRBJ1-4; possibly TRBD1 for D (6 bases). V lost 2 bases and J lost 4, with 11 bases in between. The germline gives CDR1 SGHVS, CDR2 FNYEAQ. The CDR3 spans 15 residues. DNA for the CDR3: TGTGCCAGCAGCTTAATAGGGGGGGGTAATGAAAAACTGTTTTTT. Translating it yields CASSLIGGGNEKLFF. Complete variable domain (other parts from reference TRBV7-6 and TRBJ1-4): GAGVSQSPRYKVTKRGQDVALRCDPISGHVSLYWYRQALGQGPEFLTYFNYEAQQDKSGLPNDRFSAERPEGSISTLTIQRTEQRDSAMYRCASSLIGGGNEKLFFGSGTQLSVL.

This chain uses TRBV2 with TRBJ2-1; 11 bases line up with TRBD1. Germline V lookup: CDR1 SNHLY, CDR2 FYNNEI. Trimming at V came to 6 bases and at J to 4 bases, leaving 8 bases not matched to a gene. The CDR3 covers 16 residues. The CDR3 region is CASSGQGARNYNEQFF. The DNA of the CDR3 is TGTGCCAGCAGCGGACAGGGGGCCAGAAATTACAATGAGCAGTTCTTC.

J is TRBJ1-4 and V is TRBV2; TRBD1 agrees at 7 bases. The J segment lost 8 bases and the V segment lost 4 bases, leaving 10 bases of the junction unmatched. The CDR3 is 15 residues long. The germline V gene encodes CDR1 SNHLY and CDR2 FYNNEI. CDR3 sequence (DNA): TGTGCCAGCAGTGCACAGGGGACCCCGGGGGAAAAACTGTTTTTT. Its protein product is CASSAQGTPGEKLFF.

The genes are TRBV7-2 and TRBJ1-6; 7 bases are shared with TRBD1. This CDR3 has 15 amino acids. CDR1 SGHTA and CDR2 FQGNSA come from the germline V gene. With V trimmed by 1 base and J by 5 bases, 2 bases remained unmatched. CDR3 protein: CASSLDQGDNSPLHF. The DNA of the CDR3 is TGTGCCAGCAGCTTAGATCAGGGGGATAATTCACCCCTCCACTTT.